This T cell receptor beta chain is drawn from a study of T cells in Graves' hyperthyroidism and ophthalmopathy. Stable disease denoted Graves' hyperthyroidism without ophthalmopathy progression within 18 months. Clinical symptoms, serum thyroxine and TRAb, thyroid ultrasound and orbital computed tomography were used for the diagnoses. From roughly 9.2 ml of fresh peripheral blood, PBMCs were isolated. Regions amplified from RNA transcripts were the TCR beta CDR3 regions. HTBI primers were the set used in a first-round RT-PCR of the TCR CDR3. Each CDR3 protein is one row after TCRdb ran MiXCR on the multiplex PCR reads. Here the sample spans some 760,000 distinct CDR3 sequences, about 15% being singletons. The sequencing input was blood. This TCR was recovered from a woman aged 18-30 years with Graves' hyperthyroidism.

Here the CDR3 DNA reads TGTGCCAGCAGTTACTCTTGGGCCCCTGACCCCGGGGAGCTGTTTTTT. Translated: CASSYSWAPDPGELFF. This chain joins TRBV6-2 or TRBV6-3 and TRBJ2-2, with D unclear. Trimming took 0 bases from V and 6 from J, leaving 14 bases between them. The CDR3 length is 16 residues. CDR1 and CDR2 (germline): MNHEY, SVGEGT.